These 26 T cell receptor beta chains were all obtained from the same sample, sequenced in a study of cytomegalovirus exposure and HLA in healthy donors. 13 Jbeta primers and 60 Vbeta primers were used for the PCR. Clones were read by immunoSEQ multiplex PCR, and TCRdb kept only the in-frame ones, dropping some. The data show 100,000 to 150,000 clones, about 81% seen once. The sequencing input was PBMCs. These receptors all come from a man between 40 and 49 years old in good health and CMV-seronegative.

The chain joins TRBV28 to TRBJ2-3; 7 bases line up with TRBD1. The germline CDR1 and CDR2 sequences are MDHEN and SYDVKM. V lost 6 bases to trimming and J lost 0 bases; unmatched junction nucleotides: 12. The CDR3 contains 17 residues. The CDR3 DNA sequence: TGTGCCAGCAGCCGCCCTGGGACAGCTTCTAGCACAGATACGCAGTATTTT. This gives the protein CASSRPGTASSTDTQYF.

The chain has TRBV28 and TRBJ2-6; D possibly corresponds to TRBD2 (5 bases). Trimming took off 5 bases at V and 0 bases at J, with 14 bases between the two ends. The V gene's germline CDR1 is MDHEN and CDR2 SYDVKM. The CDR3 runs to 17 residues. The CDR3 coding sequence is TGTGCCAGCAGTACGGCGAGCGGTGGCTCTGGGGCCAACGTCCTGACTTTC. Protein product: CASSTASGGSGANVLTF.

This clone appeared a few times. The rearrangement uses TRBV5-4 and TRBJ1-1; 10 bases are a match to TRBD1. The CDR3 runs to 16 residues. Germline V gives CDR1 SGHNT, CDR2 YYREEE (reference sequence). The V gene end was trimmed by 4 bases and the J gene end by 3 bases; junction bases not matched to a gene: 9. This CDR3 reads CASSRGQGGAYTEAFF. The CDR3 DNA follows: TGTGCCAGCAGCCGTGGACAGGGGGGTGCGTACACTGAAGCTTTCTTT.

The rearrangement joins TRBV4-3 to TRBJ1-6; D is unresolved. This CDR3 spans 17 amino acids. From germline, CDR1 is LGHNA and CDR2 YSLEER. Between the trimmed V and J ends, which lost 1 base and 10 bases, there was a span of 20 bases. The DNA for the CDR3 is TGCGCCAGCAGCCAAGTGTCGCGGGGTGCCCTGGGGTCACCCCTCCACTTT. Protein product: CASSQVSRGALGSPLHF.

The chain joins TRBV7-2 to TRBJ1-2; D is unclear. V was trimmed by 6 bases and J by 2 bases, leaving 19 bases between them. The CDR3 length is 16 residues. Per the germline V gene, CDR1 is SGHTA and CDR2 is FQGNSA. The CDR3 reads CASSSLSSGRNYGYTF. Here the CDR3 DNA reads TGTGCCAGCAGTTCCCTTTCGTCGGGGAGGAACTATGGCTACACCTTC. The full variable domain, in which reference TRBV7-2 and TRBJ1-2 provide the parts outside the CDR3, is GAGVSQSPSNKVTEKGKDVELRCDPISGHTALYWYRQSLGQGLEFLIYFQGNSAPDKSGLPSDRFSAERTGGSVSTLTIQRTQQEDSAVYLCASSSLSSGRNYGYTFGSGTRLTVV.

V gene TRBV7-9 combines with J gene TRBJ1-2; 7 positions agree with TRBD1. CDR3 length: 16 amino acids. Trimming removed 1 base from V and 5 bases from J; junction bases left unmatched: 10. Germline V lookup: CDR1 SEHNR, CDR2 FQNEAQ (reference sequence). The CDR3 nucleotides read TGTGCCAGCAGCTTAGAGAAAACAGGGGACCTATATGGCTACACCTTC. Translated, it gives CASSLEKTGDLYGYTF.

The rearrangement links TRBV23-1 to TRBJ1-3; the match to TRBD1 covers 8 bases. TRBV23-1 is recorded as an ORF, its role being uncertain. The CDR3 extends over 17 amino acids. V lost 4 bases and J lost 4; bases outside the gene matches: 12. The CDR3: CASSRKSQGARGNTIYF. As DNA, the CDR3 is TGCGCCAGCAGTCGGAAGTCCCAGGGGGCGAGAGGAAACACCATATATTTT.

The chain recombines TRBV27 with TRBJ1-1, with D possibly TRBD1 on 6 matching bases. The V and J ends lost 2 bases and 0 bases respectively, with 10 bases between them. The CDR3 covers 15 residues. Per the germline V gene, CDR1 is MNHEY and CDR2 is SMNVEV (reference sequence). The CDR3 region has the DNA TGTGCCAGCAGTTTAACGAGACAGGTGAACACTGAAGCTTTCTTT. The encoded protein is CASSLTRQVNTEAFF.

V gene TRBV5-6 combines with J gene TRBJ1-2; D is undetermined. Trimming took 0 bases from V and 6 from J, leaving 15 bases between them. The CDR3 sequence is 15 residues long. From germline, CDR1 is SGHDT and CDR2 YYEEEE. The chain's CDR3 is CASSLAGLGDNGYTF. The CDR3 DNA reads TGTGCCAGCAGCTTGGCCGGGTTAGGTGATAATGGCTACACCTTC.

The CDR3 loop is CAVKEENTEAFF. CDR3 nucleotides: TGTGCCGTAAAAGAGGAGAACACTGAAGCTTTCTTT. The chain employs TRBV10-3 and TRBJ1-1; D ambiguous. V was cut by 11 bases and J by 1 base, with 11 bases left in between. The germline gives CDR1 ENHRY, CDR2 SYGVKD. The CDR3 covers 12 residues.

As to this clone: At one end the junction does not follow the germline gene, possibly because of a read error. The CDR3 sequence is CATSRERLSGANGLTF. CDR3 DNA: TGTGCCACCAGCAGAGAAAGGCTCTCTGGGGCCAACGGCCTGACTTTC. This chain links TRBV15 with TRBJ2-6; D possibly corresponds to TRBD1 (5 bases). Germline CDR1 and CDR2: LNHNV and YYDKDF (reference sequence). The CDR3 is 16 residues long.

In DNA, the CDR3 is TGTGCCAGCAGTGCTATCGACTCCTACGAGCAGTACTTC. Amino acids: CASSAIDSYEQYF. The rearrangement joins TRBV6-5 to TRBJ2-7, with unresolved D. The CDR3 is 13 residues long. Looked up from germline, CDR1 is MNHEY and CDR2 is SVGAGI. With 5 bases removed from V and 0 bases from J, the gap between germline ends came to 8 bases.

In this sample, this clone turned up a few times. The gene calls are TRBV18 and TRBJ2-3; 7 bases line up with TRBD2. The germline V gene has CDR1 KGHSH and CDR2 LQKENI. This CDR3 has 15 residues. J lost 5 bases, V lost 8 bases, and 13 bases had no gene match. The CDR3 loop is CASTYGGSPGDTQYF. CDR3 nucleotides: TGTGCCAGCACCTACGGCGGGAGTCCTGGAGATACGCAGTATTTT. Full variable domain (remainder filled in from reference TRBV18 and TRBJ2-3): NAGVMQNPRHLVRRRGQEARLRCSPMKGHSHVYWYRQLPEEGLKFMVYLQKENIIDESGMPKERFSAEFPKEGPSILRIQQVVRGDSAAYFCASTYGGSPGDTQYFGPGTRLTVL.

The chain couples TRBV5-5 to TRBJ2-5, with D tentatively TRBD1 (6 bases). The CDR3 sequence is 16 residues long. The germline V and J ends were trimmed by 5 bases and 5 bases, with 22 bases remaining between them. Germline CDR1 is SGHKS and CDR2 is YYEKEE (reference sequence). CDR3 sequence (DNA): TGTGCCAGCAGAAAAGGAGACAGGAACCTCCAGGAGACCCAGTACTTC. This gives the protein CASRKGDRNLQETQYF.

The rearrangement joins TRBV30 to TRBJ2-7; perhaps TRBD2 as D (5 bases). Germline assignment: CDR1 GTSNPN and CDR2 SVGIG (reference sequence). Trimming removed 3 bases from V and 12 bases from J, with 15 bases in between. CDR3 length equals 11 residues. The CDR3 is CAWRLDYRLYF. The CDR3 DNA follows: TGTGCCTGGAGGCTAGACTATCGCCTGTACTTC. Variable domain in full (rest from reference TRBV30 and TRBJ2-7): SQTIHQWPATLVQPVGSPLSLECTVEGTSNPNLYWYRQAAGRGLQLLFYSVGIGQISSEVPQNLSASRPQDRQFILSSKKLLLSDSGFYLCAWRLDYRLYFGPGTRLTVT.

The chain joins TRBV11-2 to TRBJ2-1, with a possible D match to TRBD2 (6 bases). Trimming took off 0 bases at V and 8 bases at J, with 8 bases between the two ends. This CDR3 is built from 13 residues. The V gene's germline CDR1 is SGHAT and CDR2 FQNNGV. As DNA, the CDR3 is TGTGCCAGCAGCTTAGATGGGGGGTATGAGCAGTTCTTC. Translation: CASSLDGGYEQFF.

This chain joins TRBV27 and TRBJ1-4; 9 bases are shared with TRBD1. The J segment lost 8 bases and the V segment lost 7 bases, leaving 8 bases of the junction unmatched. This CDR3 region has 14 residues. Germline V gene data show CDR1 as MNHEY and CDR2 as SMNVEV (reference sequence). The CDR3 region is CASKKGQGREKLFF. In DNA, the CDR3 is TGTGCCAGCAAAAAGGGACAGGGACGGGAAAAACTGTTTTTT.

The chain couples TRBV27 to TRBJ2-7, with TRBD2 identical over 13 bases. The germline gives CDR1 MNHEY, CDR2 SMNVEV (reference sequence). The trim removed 6 bases at V and 7 bases at J, leaving 9 bases unmatched. The CDR3 is 15 residues long. The CDR3 nucleotides are TGTGCCAGCAGAACCGGGACTAGCGGGAAGAGGGAGCAGTACTTC. It translates to CASRTGTSGKREQYF.

This clone is a singleton in its sample. The CDR3 DNA is TGTGCCAGCAGCAGAGGGGCGGGGGCGAGAGAGCAGTTCTTC. Amino acid sequence: CASSRGAGAREQFF. The chain uses TRBV7-9 and TRBJ2-1; TRBD2 is a possible D gene (7 bases). CDR1 is SEHNR, CDR2 FQNEAQ, per germline (reference sequence). The CDR3 is made up of 14 amino acids. Trimming left V 5 bases short and J 10 bases short, with 18 bases between.

V usage is TRBV2 and J usage is TRBJ2-5, with D possibly being TRBD2 (6 bases). V shed 2 bases and J shed 7 bases, with 14 bases lying between them. This CDR3 is 14 amino acids long. Germline CDR1 and CDR2: SNHLY and FYNNEI. DNA for the CDR3: TGTGCCAGCAGTGAATATTCGGGGGTTGTGACCCAGTACTTC. Its translation: CASSEYSGVVTQYF.

This clone was recorded a few times. The chain is built from TRBV29-1 and TRBJ1-1; the D gene is possibly TRBD1 (6 bases). The CDR3 contains 13 residues. Germline V CDR1 and CDR2: SQVTM, ANQGSEA. The ends were cut back, 6 bases at V and 1 base at J, with 12 bases in the middle. The CDR3: CSVPGQTNTEAFF. The CDR3 DNA reads TGCAGCGTCCCGGGACAAACGAACACTGAAGCTTTCTTT. Filled out from reference TRBV29-1 and TRBJ1-1, the complete variable domain reads SAVISQKPSRDICQRGTSLTIQCQVDSQVTMMFWYRQQPGQSLTLIATANQGSEATYESGFVIDKFPISRPNLTFSTLTVSNMSPEDSSIYLCSVPGQTNTEAFFGQGTRLTVV.

The gene calls are TRBV5-1 and TRBJ2-2, with a possible D match to TRBD2 (6 bases). CDR1 and CDR2 (germline): SGHRS, YFSETQ. The CDR3 sequence is 13 residues long. Trimming removed 0 bases at V and 6 bases at J, with 6 bases between. The CDR3 loop reads CASSLGGAGELFF. The CDR3 nucleotides are TGCGCCAGCAGCTTGGGGGGGGCCGGGGAGCTGTTTTTT.

CDR3 residues: CASSGGQGPGNQPQHF. The CDR3 nucleotides read TGCGCCAGCAGTGGGGGACAGGGACCTGGCAATCAGCCCCAGCATTTT. The genes are TRBV10-2 and TRBJ1-5, with 9 bases identical to TRBD1. Looked up from germline, CDR1 is WSHSY and CDR2 is SAAADI. This CDR3 has 16 residues. V lost 4 bases and J lost 2; bases outside the gene matches: 6.

The chain is built from TRBV19 and TRBJ1-2; no clear D gene. The CDR3 sequence is 14 residues long. CDR1 LNHDA and CDR2 SQIVND come from the germline V gene (reference sequence). Deletions cut 7 bases from V and 7 bases from J, with 19 bases between. CDR3: CASIGHTGDSGYTF. CDR3 DNA: TGTGCCAGTATAGGGCATACCGGGGATTCTGGCTACACCTTC. Complete variable domain (other parts from reference TRBV19 and TRBJ1-2): DGGITQSPKYLFRKEGQNVTLSCEQNLNHDAMYWYRQDPGQGLRLIYYSQIVNDFQKGDIAEGYSVSREKKESFPLTVTSAQKNPTAFYLCASIGHTGDSGYTFGSGTRLTVV.

This chain joins TRBV29-1 and TRBJ1-1; a possible D gene is TRBD1 (5 bases). This CDR3 comprises 12 residues. V was trimmed by 7 bases and J by 1 base, leaving 10 bases between them. Germline CDR1 SQVTM, CDR2 ANQGSEA. The CDR3 DNA reads TGCAGCGCCGGACAACCGAACACTGAAGCTTTCTTT. Its protein is CSAGQPNTEAFF.

V gene TRBV9 combines with J gene TRBJ1-1, with D maybe TRBD1 (6 bases). CDR3 length equals 13 residues. The germline V and J ends were trimmed by 4 bases and 6 bases, with 13 bases remaining between them. The germline V gene encodes CDR1 SGDLS and CDR2 YYNGEE. CDR3 sequence (DNA): TGTGCCAGCAGCACCGCGAGGGGGTCTGAAGCTTTCTTT. Its protein product is CASSTARGSEAFF.